The clone carrying this TCR beta chain has ten or more counts. Antigen: not known. Attachment of unique molecular identifiers was made to individual cDNA molecules. TCRdb fed the 5' RACE reads into MiXCR, producing one record per CDR3 protein. The data contain some 40,000 distinct CDR3 sequences, 12% of them singletons. This entry is derived from a study of early T cells in non-severe SARS-CoV-2 infection. About the study: The authors sequenced bulk RNA from unsorted whole blood, leaving chains unpaired. Study findings and constraints: Matches to VDJdb favored anti-spike CD8 responses and missed private and CD4 specificities.

The germline V and J ends were trimmed by 8 bases and 6 bases, with 20 bases remaining between them. The length of the CDR3 is 15 residues. The germline CDR1 and CDR2 sequences are SNHLY and FYNNEI. This sequence joins TRBV2 and TRBJ2-1; D is perhaps TRBD1 (6 bases). Sequences were obtained from whole blood. The sequence derives from an adult who was a healthcare worker with PCR-confirmed SARS-CoV-2 infection or an uninfected control (not recorded which). CDR3 bases: TGTGCCAGCTCTCCTGACAGGTTCCTAAGCAATGAGCAGTTCTTC. Residues: CASSPDRFLSNEQFF.